The T cell receptor beta chain described here comes from a study of technical replicates of blood from several donors. TCRdb's table, derived via immunoSEQ multiplex PCR, lists solely in-frame clones and lacks some. Of 99,000 or so clones listed, roughly 96% are singletons. V was trimmed by 6 bases and J by 2 bases, leaving 19 bases between them. This CDR3 has 16 amino acids. Germline V gives CDR1 MNHNY, CDR2 SVGAGI (reference sequence). The TCR sequence derives from a human donor in good health. The chain combines TRBV6-6 with TRBJ1-1, with D unclear. The sample comprised T cells isolated from PBMCs. The CDR3: CASSPLGGWGNTEAFF. CDR3 DNA: TGTGCCAGCAGCCCACTCGGAGGGTGGGGAAACACTGAAGCTTTCTTT.